The entry below describes one TCR beta chain. What it binds is unknown. The V gene lost 8 bases and the J gene lost 13 bases, with 21 bases spanning the gap. The CDR3 is 12 residues long. The record originates from a study of beta chain features in type 1 diabetes. At the level of the study: The patient and healthy donor groups were comparable for age, gender and cell yields. Study-wide results and caveats: Whether HLA type affects TCRB rearrangement stayed undetermined in the present work. In every one of the four CD4+ subsets, TCRB CDR3s were moderately but significantly shorter in Type 1 diabetes patients.

As every portion of the isolated RNA was reverse transcribed, the sequencing read expressed TCRB transcripts. Sequenced by immunoSEQ multiplex PCR; TCRdb stores in-frame clones only, minus some. In the table there are approximately 600,000 clones, roughly an eighth of which are singletons. The clonotype comes from a man aged 30 to 45 with type 1 diabetes. Sequenced input: naive CD4+ T cells from blood. This chain links TRBV23-1 with TRBJ2-7; D is perhaps TRBD2 (6 bases). TRBV23-1 is assigned to the ORF class and has an uncertain function. As DNA, the CDR3 is TGCGCCAGCCACGTCGGGGGTCCTACGGAATACTTC. Its translation is CASHVGGPTEYF.